These 31 T cell receptor beta chains share one sample of origin, sequenced in a study of radiation and T cells in renal cell carcinoma. The method was immunoSEQ multiplex PCR; TCRdb's version includes in-frame clones alone and lacks a portion of them. The table shows tens of thousands of clones, with about 85% occurring only once. Time point in this sample: blood 4 weeks post-SBRT, at nephrectomy. Stated treatment: 15 Gy SBRT to primary tumor, nephrectomy 4 weeks later. The sequencing here drew on blood, taken from a patient whose treatment included radiotherapy and nephrectomy. Every receptor here comes from a man in his fifties or sixties with renal cell carcinoma.

The chain combines TRBV4-1 with TRBJ2-4; D is uncertain. This CDR3 has 14 residues. Trimming removed 0 bases at V and 4 bases at J, with 7 bases between. Germline V gene lookup returns CDR1 MGHRA and CDR2 YSYEKL. The CDR3 protein is CASSQDMIKNIQYF. As DNA, the CDR3 is TGCGCCAGCAGCCAAGATATGATAAAAAACATTCAGTACTTC.

The chain combines TRBV5-1 with TRBJ1-2; 9 positions match TRBD1. V was pared by 4 bases and J by 1 base, with 2 bases of the junction left unmatched. This CDR3 comprises 14 residues. In germline, CDR1 is SGHRS, CDR2 YFSETQ. CDR3 region: CASSTGQGNYGYTF. CDR3 nucleotides: TGCGCCAGCAGCACGGGACAGGGTAACTATGGCTACACCTTC.

The chain has TRBV11-3 and TRBJ2-7; TRBD2 agrees at 11 bases. The CDR3 is made up of 14 amino acids. V gave up 5 bases and J gave up 1 base; unmatched junction bases: 1. Germline values: CDR1 SGHNT, CDR2 YENEEA. CDR3: CASSTSGGSYEQYF. CDR3 DNA sequence: TGTGCCAGCAGCACTAGCGGGGGATCCTACGAGCAGTACTTC.

The V gene is TRBV4-1, the J gene TRBJ1-6; no firm D call. Germline values: CDR1 MGHRA, CDR2 YSYEKL. V gave up 0 bases and J gave up 7 bases, with 13 bases separating them. The CDR3 covers 16 residues. CDR3 protein: CASSQELGPRNSPLHF. DNA for the CDR3: TGCGCCAGCAGCCAAGAACTCGGTCCCAGAAATTCACCCCTCCACTTT.

The CDR3 reads CAWSVPGQQYF. In nucleotides, the CDR3 is TGTGCCTGGAGTGTACCGGGGCAGCAGTACTTC. The chain carries TRBV30 and TRBJ2-7; D assignment may be TRBD1 or TRBD2 (5 bases each). V gave up 0 bases and J gave up 8 bases, with 8 bases separating them. From germline, CDR1 is GTSNPN and CDR2 SVGIG (reference sequence). CDR3 length equals 11 residues.

This rearrangement joins TRBV30 to TRBJ2-1, with TRBD1 as a possible D gene (5 bases). The V end lost 6 bases, the J end lost 7 bases, and 10 bases lay between the germline ends. Germline values: CDR1 GTSNPN, CDR2 SVGIG (reference sequence). The CDR3 extends over 11 amino acids. The CDR3 loop reads CACTGYNEQFF. The CDR3 nucleotides are TGTGCCTGCACAGGTTATAATGAGCAGTTCTTC.

The chain couples TRBV6-5 to TRBJ2-7; 9 nucleotides match TRBD1. With V trimmed by 7 bases and J by 4 bases, 8 bases remained unmatched. Looked up from germline, CDR1 is MNHEY and CDR2 is SVGAGI. This CDR3 contains 14 residues. CDR3 in DNA: TGTGCCAGCAATTCGCGGACAGGGGTTTACGAGCAGTACTTC. This sequence encodes CASNSRTGVYEQYF.

The V call is TRBV7-2, the J call TRBJ2-3; TRBD1 matches at 7 bases. The length of the CDR3 is 16 residues. Trimming cost V 1 base and J 0 bases; bases outside gene matches: 4. Germline lookup yields CDR1 SGHTA and CDR2 FQGNSA. As DNA, the CDR3 is TGTGCCAGCAGCTTAGACGGCAGGGGGAGCACAGATACGCAGTATTTT. Residues: CASSLDGRGSTDTQYF.

This clone has a single count. In DNA, the CDR3 is TGTGCCAGCAGCTTGGCCCAGGGTAGAGACTATGGCTACACCTTC. Translation: CASSLAQGRDYGYTF. This rearrangement joins TRBV5-4 to TRBJ1-2; TRBD1 is a possible D gene (5 bases). CDR3 length equals 15 residues. Germline-derived CDR1 and CDR2 are SGHNT and YYREEE (reference sequence). Deletions cut 0 bases from V and 3 bases from J, with 12 bases between.

This clone appeared a single time. The CDR3 region has the DNA TGTGCCATCAAGACGGGACAGGGGGTGTCCTACGAGCAGTACTTC. Amino acids: CAIKTGQGVSYEQYF. The chain uses TRBV10-3 and TRBJ2-7, with TRBD1 identical over 11 bases. The ends lost 7 bases at V and 1 base at J; junction bases unmatched: 6. The CDR3 is 15 amino acids. The germline CDR1 and CDR2 sequences are ENHRY and SYGVKD.

The V call is TRBV23-1, the J call TRBJ1-2; D gene unclear. TRBV23-1 is an open reading frame whose function is uncertain. This CDR3 spans 16 amino acids. V lost 2 bases, J lost 7 bases, and 20 bases lay in between. The CDR3 sequence is CASSQSLCWPIRGYTF. CDR3 in DNA: TGCGCCAGCAGTCAAAGTCTATGCTGGCCTATTCGTGGCTACACCTTC.

This clone is a singleton in its sample. The J gene is TRBJ1-5, the V gene TRBV11-3; D not certain. Trimming stripped 5 bases from V and 6 bases from J, with 14 bases between. The CDR3 has 14 amino acids. Looked up from germline, CDR1 is SGHNT and CDR2 is YENEEA. The chain's CDR3 is CASSLLCFCQPQHF. The CDR3 nucleotides are TGTGCCAGCAGCCTGCTGTGCTTTTGTCAGCCCCAGCATTTT.

CDR3 nucleotide sequence: TGTGCCAGCAGCATTGGACAGGGGCGCCCGCAGTTCTTC. This translates into CASSIGQGRPQFF. The chain recombines TRBV7-2 with TRBJ2-1; 9 nucleotides match TRBD1. CDR1 is SGHTA and CDR2 is FQGNSA in the germline V gene. J lost 12 bases, V lost 5 bases, and 8 bases had no gene match. This CDR3 has 13 residues.

The chain is built from TRBV6-5 and TRBJ2-7, with 11 nucleotides matching TRBD1. J was trimmed by 2 bases and V by 6 bases; bases with no gene match: 6. CDR1 MNHEY and CDR2 SVGAGI come from the germline V gene. There are 15 residues in the CDR3. CDR3 loop: CASSPRDRGTYEQYF. CDR3 DNA: TGTGCCAGCAGCCCCCGGGACAGGGGGACCTACGAGCAGTACTTC.

This clone was counted only a few times. The gene calls are TRBV2 and TRBJ2-7, with 8 nucleotides matching TRBD1. V gave up 4 bases and J gave up 3 bases; unmatched junction bases: 5. Germline V lookup: CDR1 SNHLY, CDR2 FYNNEI. This CDR3 region has 14 residues. This chain's CDR3 is CASSAQGAFYEQYF. In nucleotides, the CDR3 is TGTGCCAGCAGTGCTCAGGGGGCTTTCTACGAGCAGTACTTC.

V and J are TRBV5-1 and TRBJ2-7; D may be TRBD1 or TRBD2 (6 bases each). Germline V lookup: CDR1 SGHRS, CDR2 YFSETQ. V lost 6 bases to trimming and J lost 7 bases, with 23 bases between them. The CDR3 consists of 15 residues. The CDR3 sequence is CASTRLEGGYQEQYF. Here the CDR3 DNA reads TGCGCCAGCACCAGACTCGAAGGGGGGTATCAAGAGCAGTACTTC. Looking up the rest from reference TRBV5-1 and TRBJ2-7 gives the full variable domain: KAGVTQTPRYLIKTRGQQVTLSCSPISGHRSVSWYQQTPGQGLQFLFEYFSETQRNKGNFPGRFSGRQFSNSRSEMNVSTLELGDSALYLCASTRLEGGYQEQYFGPGTRLTVT.

The chain recombines TRBV7-9 with TRBJ1-3; D is undetermined. Trimming left V 5 bases short and J 4 bases short, with 12 bases between. Per germline, CDR1 SEHNR and CDR2 FQNEAQ (reference sequence). This CDR3 is 14 amino acids long. The CDR3 bases are TGTGCCAGCAGCGCAGTATCGGAGGGAAACACCATATATTTT. Amino acids: CASSAVSEGNTIYF.

The rearrangement uses TRBV19 and TRBJ1-1; D gene uncertain. Germline V gene lookup returns CDR1 LNHDA and CDR2 SQIVND (reference sequence). V lost 4 bases to trimming and J lost 1 base, with 7 bases between them. The length of the CDR3 is 13 residues. The CDR3 region is CASSTLGNTEAFF. CDR3 bases: TGTGCCAGTAGTACTCTCGGGAACACTGAAGCTTTCTTT.

In this sample, this clone is medium-sized (0.01 to 0.1%). The rearrangement links TRBV2 to TRBJ2-7; 8 bases map to TRBD1. Trimming took 8 bases from V and 2 from J; bases not matched to a gene: 5. The V gene's germline CDR1 is SNHLY and CDR2 FYNNEI. This CDR3 has 13 residues. CDR3 loop: CASGGQDTYEQYF. Here the CDR3 DNA reads TGTGCCAGCGGGGGACAGGACACCTACGAGCAGTACTTC.

This sequence joins TRBV4-2 and TRBJ2-5, with D possibly matching TRBD1 (6 bases). The CDR3 spans 15 residues. Trimming removed 1 base from V and 1 base from J, with 10 bases in between. The germline V gene encodes CDR1 LGHNA and CDR2 YNFKEQ. The CDR3 bases are TGTGCCAGCAGCCAAGCCGGACAGTTCCAAGAGACCCAGTACTTC. This translates into CASSQAGQFQETQYF.

The chain is built from TRBV9 and TRBJ2-1; TRBD2 matches at 12 bases. This CDR3 contains 18 residues. The trim removed 3 bases at V and 0 bases at J, leaving 7 bases unmatched. The germline V gene has CDR1 SGDLS and CDR2 YYNGEE. CDR3 sequence: CASSAPTSGGSSYNEQFF. CDR3 DNA: TGTGCCAGCAGCGCCCCGACTAGCGGGGGAAGCTCCTACAATGAGCAGTTCTTC.

This clone occurred a few times. The chain recombines TRBV2 with TRBJ2-7; D gene uncertain. The V end lost 1 base, the J end lost 3 bases, and 4 bases lay between the germline ends. This CDR3 has 12 residues. CDR1 and CDR2 from the germline V gene are SNHLY and FYNNEI. CDR3 coding DNA: TGTGCCAGCAGTGAAGTGTACTACGAGCAGTACTTC. This codes for CASSEVYYEQYF. Combining the CDR3 with reference TRBV2 and TRBJ2-7 gives the whole variable domain EPEVTQTPSHQVTQMGQEVILRCVPISNHLYFYWYRQILGQKVEFLVSFYNNEISEKSEIFDDQFSVERPDGSNFTLKIRSTKLEDSAMYFCASSEVYYEQYFGPGTRLTVT.

CDR3 sequence (DNA): TGTGCCAGTAGGGGGACAGGGTCAAGTATCGGTGACTATGGCTACACCTTC. Residues: CASRGTGSSIGDYGYTF. The chain links TRBV19 to TRBJ1-2; 9 nucleotides match TRBD1. The germline V gene encodes CDR1 LNHDA and CDR2 SQIVND (reference sequence). The CDR3 covers 17 residues. Losses at the gene ends were 6 bases for V and 3 bases for J; bases not matched to a gene: 14. The full variable domain, rest sourced from reference TRBV19 and TRBJ1-2, is DGGITQSPKYLFRKEGQNVTLSCEQNLNHDAMYWYRQDPGQGLRLIYYSQIVNDFQKGDIAEGYSVSREKKESFPLTVTSAQKNPTAFYLCASRGTGSSIGDYGYTFGSGTRLTVV.

The chain carries TRBV28 and TRBJ2-6, with TRBD1 matching over 10 bases. V lost 5 bases, J lost 0 bases, and 4 bases stayed unmatched. The germline V gene has CDR1 MDHEN and CDR2 SYDVKM. The CDR3 length is 17 residues. The DNA for the CDR3 is TGTGCCAGCAGTGGGGACAGGGGACGCTCTGGGGCCAACGTCCTGACTTTC. It is translated as CASSGDRGRSGANVLTF.

V and J are TRBV5-1 and TRBJ2-2; 8 nucleotides line up with TRBD2. The CDR3 has 15 residues. CDR1 and CDR2 from the germline V gene are SGHRS and YFSETQ. V lost 8 bases and J lost 2; bases outside the gene matches: 8. CDR3 in DNA: TGCGCCAGTGCGGGGCTAGCGGGTAACACCGGGGAGCTGTTTTTT. This translates into CASAGLAGNTGELFF.

A few counts support this clone. The V call is TRBV28, the J call TRBJ1-3, with TRBD1 as a possible D gene (6 bases). Germline values: CDR1 MDHEN, CDR2 SYDVKM. Trimming shortened V by 4 bases and J by 2 bases, and 12 bases separated the two germline ends. This CDR3 is built from 15 residues. CDR3 loop: CASSSPQGTGNTIYF. In DNA form, the CDR3 reads TGTGCCAGCAGTTCCCCACAGGGCACTGGAAACACCATATATTTT. The variable domain in full, with the rest retrieved from reference TRBV28 and TRBJ1-3, is DVKVTQSSRYLVKRTGEKVFLECVQDMDHENMFWYRQDPGLGLRLIYFSYDVKMKEKGDIPEGYSVSREKKERFSLILESASTNQTSMYLCASSSPQGTGNTIYFGEGSWLTVV.

The chain is built from TRBV5-1 and TRBJ2-3; TRBD1 matches 10 bases. V dropped 2 bases and J dropped 3; count of bases not matched to a gene: 3. The CDR3 is 15 residues long. Germline loops: CDR1 SGHRS, CDR2 YFSETQ. DNA for the CDR3: TGCGCCAGCAGCTTTTTGGGACAGGGGACAGATACGCAGTATTTT. Its protein product is CASSFLGQGTDTQYF.

J is TRBJ2-1 and V is TRBV11-3, with D perhaps matching TRBD1 (5 bases). The V and J ends lost 0 bases and 6 bases respectively, with 9 bases between them. The CDR3 loop spans 14 amino acids. Germline CDR1 reads SGHNT; CDR2 reads YENEEA. CDR3 sequence reads: CASSLEDSPNEQFF. The CDR3 region has the DNA TGTGCCAGCAGCTTAGAAGACAGTCCCAATGAGCAGTTCTTC.

The chain joins TRBV4-3 to TRBJ2-1; a possible D gene is TRBD1 (6 bases). V lost 0 bases to trimming and J lost 11 bases, with 17 bases between them. This CDR3 spans 15 amino acids. The germline V gene has CDR1 LGHNA and CDR2 YSLEER. CDR3 residues: CASSQDRGDRKKQFF. The CDR3 DNA follows: TGCGCCAGCAGCCAAGACAGAGGTGACAGGAAGAAGCAGTTCTTC.

This chain uses TRBV5-1 with TRBJ2-3; 10 bases are shared with TRBD1. V lost 4 bases, J lost 1 base, and 6 bases stayed unmatched. In germline, CDR1 is SGHRS, CDR2 YFSETQ. The CDR3 covers 16 residues. The CDR3 here is CASSPRTGGGTDTQYF. In DNA form, the CDR3 reads TGCGCCAGCAGCCCTAGGACAGGGGGGGGCACAGATACGCAGTATTTT.

This clone was detected only a few times. The chain carries TRBV6-1 and TRBJ1-4; D is perhaps TRBD1 (6 bases). The CDR3 runs to 14 residues. CDR1 and CDR2 (germline): MNHNS, SASEGT. V lost 4 bases, J lost 4 bases, and 10 bases lay in between. CDR3 nucleotides: TGTGCCAGCAGTGGGACAGTCAATAATGAAAAACTGTTTTTT. Translated, it gives CASSGTVNNEKLFF.